The rows below give T cell receptor beta chains drawn from one sample of a study of blood T cells in healthy people across ages. TCRdb recomputed calls from the 5' RACE reads with MiXCR, one row per CDR3 protein. The table lists approximately 800,000 distinct CDR3 sequences, roughly three fifths of them singletons, with approximately 24% in the top ten. Specimen: blood. The receptors here all came from a man aged 40-55 years in good health. Both conserved end residues are trimmed from each CDR3. The order of the fields is V gene, J gene, CDR3 protein.

>TRBV7-2|TRBJ2-1
ASSLVSGGANNEQF
>TRBV28|TRBJ2-7
ASSLRLAGGEQY
>TRBV28|TRBJ2-7
ASQTGGEYYEQY
>TRBV20-1|TRBJ2-4
SAGQGDGGDIQY
>TRBV6-2/TRBV6-3|TRBJ2-1
ASSIGTGSFNEQF
>TRBV12-3/TRBV12-4|TRBJ1-2
ASSFDARSGYT
>TRBV20-1|TRBJ2-3
SARDPTRSLGTQY
>TRBV19|TRBJ2-4
ASSTHLRGKNIQY
>TRBV24-1|TRBJ2-7
ATSDRQTPYEQY
>TRBV9|TRBJ1-2
ASSALGQGVYGYT
>TRBV20-1|TRBJ2-3
SAKVAESTDTQY
>TRBV7-2|TRBJ2-5
ASSVNGQETQY
>TRBV7-2|TRBJ1-5
ASSLGSQGVCNQPQH
>TRBV2|TRBJ1-2
ASTDNRGQIYGYT
>TRBV6-1|TRBJ2-5
ASSEARIGETQY
>TRBV27|TRBJ2-7
ASSPRRTGEGYEQY
>TRBV27|TRBJ2-3
ASSSLYPPKGGETDTQY
>TRBV7-3|TRBJ1-5
ASSPTRGAGGNQPQH
>TRBV7-2|TRBJ2-1
ASSLLALRLTGSNEQF
>TRBV7-9|-
ASSSQRNEQY
>TRBV5-5|TRBJ2-5
ASSLAQQGGYYEQY
>TRBV27|TRBJ2-1
ASSGGRTGGGSRSEQF
>TRBV28|TRBJ1-5
ASREGSNQPQH
>TRBV27|TRBJ2-4
ASSARQPAKLQEQY
>TRBV12-3/TRBV12-4|TRBJ1-6
ASSYAGTGSPLH
>TRBV12-3/TRBV12-4|TRBJ2-6
ASRAPGQISGANVLT
>TRBV29-1|TRBJ2-7
SVRPQGAYEQY
>TRBV13|TRBJ1-2
ASSFDRGDYGYT
>TRBV6-5|TRBJ2-3
ASSYTQWDGAY
>TRBV5-1|TRBJ1-1
ASSLDGKNTEAF
>TRBV3-1|TRBJ2-3
ASSQRRGATDTQY
>TRBV27|TRBJ1-2
ASSFRPGSTDFGYT
>TRBV25-1|TRBJ1-3
ASSDRVAGNTIY
>TRBV7-8|TRBJ2-2
ASSGTPMGTGELF
>TRBV29-1|TRBJ2-3
SVQTTDTQY
>TRBV20-1|TRBJ2-5
SANPVGGGQGGEY
>TRBV29-1|TRBJ2-7
SVEWTVLGEQY
>TRBV7-8|TRBJ1-2
ASSPGRGTQLRYYGYT
>TRBV10-3|-
AIGGSDETQY
>TRBV12-5|TRBJ2-3
ASSVIGGDTQY
>TRBV14|TRBJ1-2
ASSQDDAARSTVGGYT
>TRBV29-1|TRBJ2-5
SVVTSKEGATQY
>TRBV18|TRBJ2-1
ASSQPGQKYNEQF
>TRBV5-1|TRBJ1-1
ASSNTGMGEAF
>TRBV6-1|TRBJ2-2
ASSELSPRAGELF
>TRBV9|TRBJ2-7
ASSVGGDAYEQY
>TRBV3-1|-
ASSRGISETQY
>TRBV18|TRBJ1-4
ASSPIRNEKLF
>TRBV5-1|TRBJ1-1
ASSPKTFREDTEAF
>TRBV7-2|TRBJ2-7
ASSPGGQGRVRSYEQY
>TRBV7-3|TRBJ2-3
ASSPRTSGGRGTDTQY
>TRBV7-6|TRBJ2-5
ASSPGSGNQETQY
>TRBV7-2|TRBJ2-3
AGSIPPLAGSTDTQY
>TRBV7-2|TRBJ2-1
ASSLRMSSYNEQF
>TRBV20-1|TRBJ2-6
SARDAGDFGANVLT
>TRBV9|TRBJ2-7
ASSVVGNNEQY
>TRBV5-6|TRBJ1-4
ASSLRGGEKLF
>TRBV6-6|TRBJ2-1
ASRPVGETSHEQF
>TRBV3-1|TRBJ1-1
ASTPSLRGTEAF
>TRBV12-3/TRBV12-4|TRBJ2-2
ASRESGELF